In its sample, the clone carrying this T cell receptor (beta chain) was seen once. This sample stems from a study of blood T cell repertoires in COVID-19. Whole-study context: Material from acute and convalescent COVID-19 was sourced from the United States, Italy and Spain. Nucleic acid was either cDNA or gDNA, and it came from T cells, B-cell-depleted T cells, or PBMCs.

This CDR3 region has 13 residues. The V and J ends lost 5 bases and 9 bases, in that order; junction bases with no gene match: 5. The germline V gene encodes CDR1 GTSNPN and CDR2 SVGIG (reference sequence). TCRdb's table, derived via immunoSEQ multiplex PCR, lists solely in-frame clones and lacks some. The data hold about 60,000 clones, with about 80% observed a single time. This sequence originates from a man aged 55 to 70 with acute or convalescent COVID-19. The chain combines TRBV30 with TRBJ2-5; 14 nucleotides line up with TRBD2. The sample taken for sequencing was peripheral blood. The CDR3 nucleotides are TGTGCCTGGCAGACTAGCGGGGGGGCTTCCCAGTACTTC. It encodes CAWQTSGGASQYF. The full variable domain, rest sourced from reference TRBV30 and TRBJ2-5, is SQTIHQWPATLVQPVGSPLSLECTVEGTSNPNLYWYRQAAGRGLQLLFYSVGIGQISSEVPQNLSASRPQDRQFILSSKKLLLSDSGFYLCAWQTSGGASQYFGPGTRLLVL.